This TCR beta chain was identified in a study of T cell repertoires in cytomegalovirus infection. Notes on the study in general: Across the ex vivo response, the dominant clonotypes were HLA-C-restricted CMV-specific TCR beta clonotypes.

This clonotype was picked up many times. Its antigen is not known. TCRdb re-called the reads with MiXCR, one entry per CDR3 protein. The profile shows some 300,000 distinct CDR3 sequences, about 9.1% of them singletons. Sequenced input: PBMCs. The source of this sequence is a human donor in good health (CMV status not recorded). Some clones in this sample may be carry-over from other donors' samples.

The CDR3 here is CASSLEPGTDDYGYTF. The CDR3 region has the DNA TGTGCCAGCAGCTTAGAACCCGGGACAGACGACTATGGCTACACCTTC. This chain connects TRBV7-6 to TRBJ1-2, with 7 bases identical to TRBD1. The ends lost 1 base at V and 3 bases at J; junction bases unmatched: 8. The germline V gene encodes CDR1 SGHVS and CDR2 FNYEAQ. CDR3 length: 16 residues.